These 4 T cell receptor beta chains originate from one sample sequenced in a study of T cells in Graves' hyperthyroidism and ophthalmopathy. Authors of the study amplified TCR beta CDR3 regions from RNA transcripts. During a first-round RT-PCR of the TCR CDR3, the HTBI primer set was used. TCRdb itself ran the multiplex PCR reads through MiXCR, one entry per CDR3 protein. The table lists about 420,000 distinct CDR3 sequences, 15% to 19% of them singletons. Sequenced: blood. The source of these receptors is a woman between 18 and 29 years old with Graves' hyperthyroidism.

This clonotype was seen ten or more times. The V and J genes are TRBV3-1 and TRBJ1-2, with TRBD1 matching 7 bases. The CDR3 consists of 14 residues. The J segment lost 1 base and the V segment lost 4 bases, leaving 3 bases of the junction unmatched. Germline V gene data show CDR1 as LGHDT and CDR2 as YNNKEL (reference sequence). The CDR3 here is CASSPDRFNYGYTF. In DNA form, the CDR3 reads TGTGCCAGCAGCCCGGACAGGTTTAACTATGGCTACACCTTC.

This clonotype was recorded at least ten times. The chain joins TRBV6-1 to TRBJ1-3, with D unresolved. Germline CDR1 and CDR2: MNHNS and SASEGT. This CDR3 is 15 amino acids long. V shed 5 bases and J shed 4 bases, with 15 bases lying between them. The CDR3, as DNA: TGTGCCAGCAGTCCATTCGAGTCCTCCGGAAACACCATATATTTT. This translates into CASSPFESSGNTIYF.

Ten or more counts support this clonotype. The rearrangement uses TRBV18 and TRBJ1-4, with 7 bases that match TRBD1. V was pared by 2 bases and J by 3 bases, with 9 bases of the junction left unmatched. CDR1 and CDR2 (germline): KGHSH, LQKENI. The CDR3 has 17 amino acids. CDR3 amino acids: CASSPTQGKAPNEKLFF. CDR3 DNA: TGTGCCAGCTCACCAACACAGGGGAAGGCGCCTAATGAAAAACTGTTTTTT.

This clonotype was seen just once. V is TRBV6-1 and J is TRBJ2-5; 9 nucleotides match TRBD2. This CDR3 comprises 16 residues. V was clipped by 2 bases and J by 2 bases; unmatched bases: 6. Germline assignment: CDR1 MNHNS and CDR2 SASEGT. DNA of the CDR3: TGTGCCAGCAGTGAATTGGTAGCGGGAGTACAAGAGACCCAGTACTTC. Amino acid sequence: CASSELVAGVQETQYF.